A single sample is the source of the 10 T cell receptor beta chains below, sequenced in a study of long-term antiretroviral therapy in people with HIV. Sequencing used immunoSEQ v3.0 at survey level. The protocol was immunoSEQ multiplex PCR, while the TCRdb copy is restricted to in-frame clones and leaves out a portion. Of 25,000 to 35,000 clones detected, approximately 96% appear once; the ten largest clones hold 2.4%. Sample: unsorted PBMCs, taken roughly 6.9 years after starting antiretroviral therapy. The receptors originated from a man aged 30-40 years with HIV.

The J gene is TRBJ2-7, the V gene TRBV5-6; D call uncertain. This CDR3 contains 13 residues. CDR1 and CDR2 from the germline V gene are SGHDT and YYEEEE. Trimming left V 0 bases short and J 5 bases short, with 9 bases between. As DNA, the CDR3 is TGTGCCAGCAGCTTGGGCTACGGTGACGAGCAGTACTTC. This sequence encodes CASSLGYGDEQYF.

The gene calls are TRBV15 and TRBJ2-1; 7 bases line up with TRBD1. From germline, CDR1 is LNHNV and CDR2 YYDKDF (reference sequence). The CDR3 contains 15 residues. V was clipped by 5 bases and J by 9 bases; unmatched bases: 13. CDR3 protein: CATSGMNRDRREQFF. The CDR3, as DNA: TGTGCCACCAGCGGAATGAATAGGGACAGACGTGAGCAGTTCTTC.

V gene TRBV7-9 combines with J gene TRBJ1-5, with 9 bases aligning to TRBD1. J gave up 0 bases and V 1 base, and 4 bases lay outside the gene matches. This CDR3 has 17 residues. Germline assignment: CDR1 SEHNR and CDR2 FQNEAQ (reference sequence). This CDR3 is CASSLVGTGYSNQPQHF. DNA for the CDR3: TGTGCCAGCAGCTTAGTGGGGACAGGGTATAGCAATCAGCCCCAGCATTTT.

The chain is built from TRBV9 and TRBJ2-3; 9 nucleotides match TRBD2. The CDR3 is made up of 19 amino acids. V lost 3 bases, J lost 6 bases, and 20 bases stayed unmatched. Germline CDR1 and CDR2: SGDLS and YYNGEE. CDR3 in DNA: TGTGCCAGCAGCGAAGGGACTAGCTCCGGATGGGGTGTCGCGGATACGCAGTATTTT. Translating it yields CASSEGTSSGWGVADTQYF.

The chain employs TRBV27 and TRBJ1-1; TRBD1 might be the D (5 bases). Looked up from germline, CDR1 is MNHEY and CDR2 is SMNVEV (reference sequence). This CDR3 is built from 15 residues. Trimming removed 3 bases at V and 1 base at J, with 12 bases between. Here the CDR3 reads CASSLKGPGNTEAFF. CDR3 DNA: TGTGCCAGCAGTTTGAAGGGGCCGGGGAACACTGAAGCTTTCTTT.

The chain carries TRBV9 and TRBJ2-4; D possibly corresponds to TRBD1 (6 bases). Germline V gene sequence: CDR1 SGDLS, CDR2 YYNGEE. Deletions cut 3 bases from V and 8 bases from J, with 18 bases between. CDR3 length: 15 amino acids. The CDR3 nucleotides are TGTGCCAGCAGCGCCACACAGGGTCCTGTGGACATTCAGTACTTC. Translated, it gives CASSATQGPVDIQYF.

J is TRBJ2-7 and V is TRBV9, with 9 positions matching TRBD1. The ends lost 3 bases at V and 4 bases at J; junction bases unmatched: 2. The CDR3 totals 13 residues. Germline values: CDR1 SGDLS, CDR2 YYNGEE. CDR3 sequence reads: CASSDGTGYEQYF. The CDR3 DNA is TGTGCCAGCAGCGACGGGACAGGGTACGAGCAGTACTTC.

This chain joins TRBV27 and TRBJ1-5; perhaps TRBD1 as D (5 bases). The CDR3 contains 16 residues. Germline V gene lookup returns CDR1 MNHEY and CDR2 SMNVEV (reference sequence). The V and J ends lost 3 bases and 1 base respectively, with 13 bases between them. The CDR3 here is CASSFSRAASNQPQHF. The CDR3 region has the DNA TGTGCCAGCAGTTTTTCCAGGGCGGCCAGCAATCAGCCCCAGCATTTT.

The chain uses TRBV6-5 and TRBJ1-3; D may be TRBD1 (6 bases). The V and J ends lost 4 bases and 4 bases respectively, with 14 bases between them. The CDR3 runs 15 residues. Germline values: CDR1 MNHEY, CDR2 SVGAGI. The CDR3 DNA follows: TGTGCCAGCAGTTCTTTCGGGGGCTCAGGAAACACCATATATTTT. Its translation: CASSSFGGSGNTIYF.

This sequence joins TRBV6-4 and TRBJ1-2; TRBD1 might be the D (5 bases). The CDR3 has 13 amino acids. V lost 0 bases to trimming and J lost 4 bases, with 6 bases between them. Germline V gene lookup returns CDR1 MRHNA and CDR2 SNTAGT. The CDR3 sequence is CASSDSGGYGYTF. As DNA, the CDR3 is TGTGCCAGCAGTGACTCGGGGGGCTATGGCTACACCTTC.